This TCR beta chain was sequenced in a study of radiotherapy plus CTLA-4 blockade in lung cancer. Across the whole study: Around 19% of enrolled patients responded objectively, and approximately 34% had disease control. Study-wide results and limits: Early blood T cell clone changes and increased post-radiation serum interferon-beta were reportedly the strongest response predictors.

V gave up 4 bases and J gave up 0 bases, with 10 bases separating them. The CDR3 is 15 residues long. CDR1 is MNHNS and CDR2 is SASEGT in the germline V gene. As concerns this clone: Antigen unknown.

Produced via immunoSEQ multiplex PCR; TCRdb's table is partial and in-frame only. In the table there are roughly 63,000 clones, 72% of which are singletons. J is TRBJ1-3 and V is TRBV6-1, with a tentative D call TRBD1 (5 bases). This material consisted of peripheral blood, taken from a patient treated with radiotherapy plus ipilimumab. The TCR was taken from a human donor with non-small cell lung cancer whose response to radiotherapy plus ipilimumab could not be evaluated. The CDR3 nucleotides are TGTGCCAGCAGTGCCCAGGACATCTCTGGAAACACCATATATTTT. Protein sequence: CASSAQDISGNTIYF.